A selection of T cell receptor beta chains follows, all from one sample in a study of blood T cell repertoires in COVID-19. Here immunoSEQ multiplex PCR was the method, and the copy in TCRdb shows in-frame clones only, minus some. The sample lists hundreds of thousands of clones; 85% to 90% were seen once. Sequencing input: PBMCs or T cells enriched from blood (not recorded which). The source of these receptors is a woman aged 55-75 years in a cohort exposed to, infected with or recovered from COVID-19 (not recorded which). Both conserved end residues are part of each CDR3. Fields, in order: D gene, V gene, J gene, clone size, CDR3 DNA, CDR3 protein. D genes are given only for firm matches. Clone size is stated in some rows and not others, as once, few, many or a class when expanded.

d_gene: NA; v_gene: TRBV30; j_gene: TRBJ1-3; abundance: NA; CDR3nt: TGTGCCTCAAAGACAGGCCCGGTAACTGGAAACACCATATATTTT; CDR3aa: CASKTGPVTGNTIYF
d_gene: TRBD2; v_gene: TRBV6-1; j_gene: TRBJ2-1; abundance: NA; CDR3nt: TGTGCCAGCAGTGAAGGGGGACTAGCGGGAGGGCCCTACAATGAGCAGTTCTTC; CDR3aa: CASSEGGLAGGPYNEQFF
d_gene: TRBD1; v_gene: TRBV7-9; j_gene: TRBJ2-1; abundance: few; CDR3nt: TGTGCCAGCAGCTCGACAGGGGGCAATGAGCAGTTCTTC; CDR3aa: CASSSTGGNEQFF
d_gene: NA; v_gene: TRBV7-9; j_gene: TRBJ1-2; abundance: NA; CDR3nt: TGTGCCAGCAGCTCCCCAGGGCTAGGCTATGGCTACACCTTC; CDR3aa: CASSSPGLGYGYTF
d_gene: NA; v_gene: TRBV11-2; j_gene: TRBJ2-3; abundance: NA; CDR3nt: TGTGCCAGCAGCTTAGACGGGAGTAGAACAGATACGCAGTATTTT; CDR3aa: CASSLDGSRTDTQYF
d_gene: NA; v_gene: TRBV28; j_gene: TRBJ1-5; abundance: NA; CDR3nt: TGTGCCAGCAGTTTTTATAAGTCAGCTTGGACAGTTGGCCATCAGCCCCAGCATTTT; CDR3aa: CASSFYKSAWTVGHQPQHF
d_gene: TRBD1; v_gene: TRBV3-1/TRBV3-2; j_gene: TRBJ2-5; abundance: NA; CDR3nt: TGTGCCAGCTCGGGACAGAGCCAAGAGACCCAGTACTTC; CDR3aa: CASSGQSQETQYF
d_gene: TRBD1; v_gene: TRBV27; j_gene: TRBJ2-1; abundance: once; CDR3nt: TGTGCCAGCACCCGGGACAGGGACCGGAATGAGCAGTTCTTC; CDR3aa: CASTRDRDRNEQFF
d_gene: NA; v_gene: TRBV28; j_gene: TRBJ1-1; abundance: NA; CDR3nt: TGTGCCAGCAGCCGAAATCAGGGGACTGAAGCTTTCTTT; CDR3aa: CASSRNQGTEAFF
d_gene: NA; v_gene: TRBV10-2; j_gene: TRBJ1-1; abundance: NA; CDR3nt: TGCGCCAGCAGTGTTGGACACCTGAACACTGAAGCTTTCTTT; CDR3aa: CASSVGHLNTEAFF
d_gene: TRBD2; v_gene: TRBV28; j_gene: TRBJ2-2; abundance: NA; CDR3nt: TGTGCCAGCAGTTACGATCGGACTAGCGGAATCAACACCGGGGAGCTGTTTTTT; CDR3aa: CASSYDRTSGINTGELFF
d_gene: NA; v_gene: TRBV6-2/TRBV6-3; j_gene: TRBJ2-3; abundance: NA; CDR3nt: TGTGCCAGCAGTTACTCTGTGCCTAGATCGCAGTATTTT; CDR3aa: CASSYSVPRSQYF
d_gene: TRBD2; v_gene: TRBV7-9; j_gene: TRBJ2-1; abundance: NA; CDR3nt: TGTGCCAGCAGCCTTGACGTTGGCGGGAGGGCAGGGAATGAGCAGTTCTTC; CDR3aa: CASSLDVGGRAGNEQFF
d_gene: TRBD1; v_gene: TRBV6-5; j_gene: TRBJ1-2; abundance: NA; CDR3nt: TGTGCCAGCAGTTCCGGACAGGGGTTGGACGGCTACACCTTC; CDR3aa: CASSSGQGLDGYTF
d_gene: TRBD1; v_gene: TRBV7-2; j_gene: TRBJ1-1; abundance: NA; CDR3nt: TGTGCCAGCAGCTTATTAGGACAGGGGGCCTCTGAAGCTTTCTTT; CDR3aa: CASSLLGQGASEAFF
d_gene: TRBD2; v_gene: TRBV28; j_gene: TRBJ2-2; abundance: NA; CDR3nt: TGTGCCAGCATCCCCCTAACTAGCGGGAGGAACGGGGAGCTGTTTTTT; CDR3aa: CASIPLTSGRNGELFF
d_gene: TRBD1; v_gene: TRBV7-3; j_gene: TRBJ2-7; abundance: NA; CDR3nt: TGTGCCAGCAGCCCTTCCGGGACAGGGTACGAGCAGTACTTC; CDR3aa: CASSPSGTGYEQYF
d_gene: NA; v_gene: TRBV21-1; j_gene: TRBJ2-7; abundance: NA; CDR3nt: TGTGCCAGCAGCAAAGAGGCGGACTACCCTTACGAGCAGTACTTC; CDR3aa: CASSKEADYPYEQYF
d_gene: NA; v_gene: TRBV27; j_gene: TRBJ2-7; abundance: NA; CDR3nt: TGTGCCAGCAGTTCCCCCTGGCGGGAAACCTACGAGCAGTACTTC; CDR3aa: CASSSPWRETYEQYF
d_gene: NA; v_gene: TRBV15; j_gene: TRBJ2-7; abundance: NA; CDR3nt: TGTGCCACCAGCATTCGACAGGGAGGTACTAGTCGCGAGCAGTACTTC; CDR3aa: CATSIRQGGTSREQYF
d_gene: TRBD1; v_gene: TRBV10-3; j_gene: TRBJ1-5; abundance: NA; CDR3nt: TGTGCCATCAGGAGGACAGGGGGGGATCAGCCCCAGCATTTT; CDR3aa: CAIRRTGGDQPQHF
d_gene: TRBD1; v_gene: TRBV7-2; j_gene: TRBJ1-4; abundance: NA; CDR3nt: TGTGCCAGCAGCTTAGCGGTTAGGACAGGCAATGAAAAACTGTTTTTT; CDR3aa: CASSLAVRTGNEKLFF
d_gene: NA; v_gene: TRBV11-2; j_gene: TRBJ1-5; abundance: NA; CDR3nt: TGTGCCAGCAGCTTAGATTTCCAGCAGCCCCAGCATTTT; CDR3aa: CASSLDFQQPQHF
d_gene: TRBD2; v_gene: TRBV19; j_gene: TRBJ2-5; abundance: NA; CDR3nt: TGTGCCAGTAGTATCTGGCGGGAGGGCCAAGAGACCCAGTACTTC; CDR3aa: CASSIWREGQETQYF
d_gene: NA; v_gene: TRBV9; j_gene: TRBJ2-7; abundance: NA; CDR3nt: TGTGCCAGCAGCCCACGCGGGGAAACGGGCTCCTACGAGCAGTACTTC; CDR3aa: CASSPRGETGSYEQYF
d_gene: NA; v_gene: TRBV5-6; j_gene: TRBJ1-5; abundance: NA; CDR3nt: TGTGCCAGCAGCTTGGCACAGGGCCCGTATAGCAATCAGCCCCAGCATTTT; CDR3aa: CASSLAQGPYSNQPQHF
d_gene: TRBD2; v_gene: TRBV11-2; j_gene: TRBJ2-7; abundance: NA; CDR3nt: TGTGCCAGCAGCTTCGGGGGGGCCTACGAGCAGTACTTC; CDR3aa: CASSFGGAYEQYF
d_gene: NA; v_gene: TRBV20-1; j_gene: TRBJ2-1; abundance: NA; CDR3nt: TGCAGTGCTAGTGAGGGGGGAGGATTCTACAATGAGCAGTTCTTC; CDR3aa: CSASEGGGFYNEQFF
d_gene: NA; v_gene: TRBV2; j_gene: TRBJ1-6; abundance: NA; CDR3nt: TGTGCCAGCAGGAACAGGGTCAATAATTCACCCCTTCACTTT; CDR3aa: CASRNRVNNSPLHF
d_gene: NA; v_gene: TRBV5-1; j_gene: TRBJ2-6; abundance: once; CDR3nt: TGCGCCAGCAGCTTGCCACAGCTCTCTGGGGCCAACGTCCTGACTTTC; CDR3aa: CASSLPQLSGANVLTF
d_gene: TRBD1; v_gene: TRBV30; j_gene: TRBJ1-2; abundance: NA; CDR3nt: TGTGCCTGGTTCGACAGGGAACGGCATGGCTACACCTTC; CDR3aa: CAWFDRERHGYTF
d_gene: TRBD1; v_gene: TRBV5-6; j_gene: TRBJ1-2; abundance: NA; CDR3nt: TGTGCCAGCAGCAGGGGACAGGGAGACGGCTACACCTTC; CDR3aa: CASSRGQGDGYTF
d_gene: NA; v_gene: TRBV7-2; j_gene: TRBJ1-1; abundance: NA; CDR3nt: TGTGCCAGCAGCTTACCCGTGGGGGGTGAAGCTTTCTTT; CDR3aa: CASSLPVGGEAFF
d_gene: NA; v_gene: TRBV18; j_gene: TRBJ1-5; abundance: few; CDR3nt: TGTGCCAGCTCACCGCAGGGTTTTAGCAATCAGCCCCAGCATTTT; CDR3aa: CASSPQGFSNQPQHF
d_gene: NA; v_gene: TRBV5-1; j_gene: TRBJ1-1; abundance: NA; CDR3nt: TGCGCCAGCAGCTTGGGCGGGCGGGGTCCTGAAGCTTTCTTT; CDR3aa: CASSLGGRGPEAFF
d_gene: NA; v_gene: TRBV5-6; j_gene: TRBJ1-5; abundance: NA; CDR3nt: TGTGCCAGCAGCAGGATACAGGGACGCAATCAGCCCCAGCATTTT; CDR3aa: CASSRIQGRNQPQHF
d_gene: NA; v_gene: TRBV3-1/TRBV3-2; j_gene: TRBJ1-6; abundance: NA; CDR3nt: TGTGCCAGCAGCCCGCTGACAGGCTCGAGCTCCTATAATTCACCCCTCCACTTT; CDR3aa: CASSPLTGSSSYNSPLHF
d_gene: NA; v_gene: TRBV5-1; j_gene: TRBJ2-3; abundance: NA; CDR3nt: TGCGCCAGCAGCTTGGTTAGCGAGACAGATACGCAGTATTTT; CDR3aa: CASSLVSETDTQYF
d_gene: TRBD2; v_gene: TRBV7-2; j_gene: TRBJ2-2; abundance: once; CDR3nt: TGTGCCAGCAGTCCTAGCGGGAAAGGGAACACCGGGGAGCTGTTTTTT; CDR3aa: CASSPSGKGNTGELFF